This T cell receptor beta chain appears in the sequencing data of a study of T-cell reconstitution after alpha-beta-depleted transplantation in children. This clonotype was detected a few times. A TCRbeta library incorporating unique molecular identifiers was prepared. TCRdb independently ran MiXCR on the PCR reads; one entry per CDR3 protein. This table has 350,000 to 450,000 distinct CDR3 sequences, roughly 22% appearing once. The specimen comprised PBMCs from the stem cell graft donor, sampled from the stem cell graft. The sequence was collected from a human donor who donated a stem cell graft to a child with acute myeloid leukemia.

The CDR3 spells CASSQGSGTSEQYF. The DNA of the CDR3 is TGCGCCAGCAGCCAGGGTAGCGGGACGTCCGAGCAGTACTTC. The chain has TRBV4-1 and TRBJ2-7; 8 positions match TRBD2. From germline, CDR1 is MGHRA and CDR2 YSYEKL. There are 14 residues in the CDR3. Trimming took 3 bases from V and 6 from J; bases not matched to a gene: 7.